This T cell receptor (beta chain) was documented in a study of CD8+ T cells in alopecia areata. cDNA reverse transcribed from extracted RNA served as the sequencing template. The table came from immunoSEQ multiplex PCR; TCRdb's copy has only in-frame clones and leaves some out. The table lists 120,000 to 150,000 clones, less than 75% of them singletons. V shed 2 bases and J 3 bases; nucleotides not matched to a gene: 5. In germline, CDR1 is SGHRS, CDR2 YFSETQ. CDR3 length equals 14 residues. Study observations and caveats: Researchers report lesional scalp, most notably alopecia totalis/universalis, outstripped normal scalp in clonality. Against the mouse data, patients shared TCRs less clearly, possibly for HLA reasons. Sequenced scalp T cells also include alphabeta T cells resident in normal skin.

Cell sorting was applied to PBMCs, and CD4+ and CD8+ T cells were collected. As concerns this clone: Its specificity is unknown.

Sequenced: CD8+ T cells sorted from blood. The source of this sequence is a human donor in good health. The rearrangement links TRBV5-1 to TRBJ2-7, with 7 positions matching TRBD2. In DNA, the CDR3 is TGCGCCAGCAGCTTACTGGGGGGGAGCTACGAGCAGTACTTC. Protein sequence: CASSLLGGSYEQYF.